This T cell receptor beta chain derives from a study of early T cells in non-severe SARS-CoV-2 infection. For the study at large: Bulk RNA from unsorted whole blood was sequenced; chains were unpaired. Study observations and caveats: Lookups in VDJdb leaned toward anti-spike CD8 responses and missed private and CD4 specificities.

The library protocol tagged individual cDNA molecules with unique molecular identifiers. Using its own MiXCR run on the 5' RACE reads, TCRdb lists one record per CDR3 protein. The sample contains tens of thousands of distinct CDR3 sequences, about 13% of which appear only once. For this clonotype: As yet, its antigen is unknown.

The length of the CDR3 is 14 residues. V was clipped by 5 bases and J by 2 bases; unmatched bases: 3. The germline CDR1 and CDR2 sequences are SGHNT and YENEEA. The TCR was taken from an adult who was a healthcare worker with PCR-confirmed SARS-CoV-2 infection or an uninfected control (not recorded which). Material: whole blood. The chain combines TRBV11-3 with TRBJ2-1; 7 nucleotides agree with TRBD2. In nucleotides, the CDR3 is TGTGCCAGCAGCCCTACTAGCGCCTACAATGAGCAGTTCTTC. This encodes CASSPTSAYNEQFF.